The 18 T cell receptor beta chains below all came from one sample that was sequenced in a study of cytomegalovirus exposure and HLA in healthy donors. Using immunoSEQ multiplex PCR, the repertoire was profiled, and TCRdb retains in-frame clones only, with some absent. The table lists about 160,000 clones, about 82% of them singletons. The sequencing sample was made of PBMCs. These receptors came from a man aged 30 to 39 in good health and CMV-seropositive.

The rearrangement uses TRBV19 and TRBJ1-2; D is undetermined. There are 12 residues in the CDR3. The germline gives CDR1 LNHDA, CDR2 SQIVND (reference sequence). Deletions cut 7 bases from V and 7 bases from J, with 13 bases between. CDR3 loop: CASNRGVGGYTF. The CDR3 DNA is TGTGCCAGTAATCGGGGAGTAGGTGGCTACACCTTC.

The genes are TRBV6-1 and TRBJ2-5, with D uncertain. In germline, CDR1 is MNHNS, CDR2 SASEGT. The length of the CDR3 is 16 residues. The V and J ends lost 0 bases and 1 base respectively, with 12 bases between them. CDR3 sequence: CASSEALRVAQETQYF. CDR3 in DNA: TGTGCCAGCAGTGAAGCGCTTCGGGTAGCCCAAGAGACCCAGTACTTC.

V and J are TRBV18 and TRBJ2-5; 10 positions agree with TRBD2. CDR3 length: 15 residues. Trimming cost V 0 bases and J 5 bases; bases outside gene matches: 3. Germline CDR1 is KGHSH and CDR2 is LQKENI. The CDR3 spells CASSPPASGGETQYF. The CDR3 DNA reads as TGTGCCAGCTCACCACCCGCTAGCGGGGGTGAGACCCAGTACTTC.

V and J are TRBV5-6 and TRBJ1-6; D uncertain. Trimming pared 4 bases from V and 10 bases from J, leaving 12 bases between. Germline CDR1 is SGHDT and CDR2 is YYEEEE. This CDR3 has 13 residues. CDR3: CASSPSGNSPLHF. In DNA, the CDR3 is TGTGCCAGCAGCCCGAGCGGAAACTCACCCCTCCACTTT.

The chain links TRBV6-4 to TRBJ2-6; D might be TRBD2 (5 bases). The germline V gene has CDR1 MRHNA and CDR2 SNTAGT. Trimming pared 3 bases from V and 5 bases from J, leaving 8 bases between. CDR3 length: 14 amino acids. The CDR3 loop is CASSEGGWANVLTF. CDR3 nucleotides: TGTGCCAGCAGTGAAGGAGGTTGGGCCAACGTCCTGACTTTC.

The chain couples TRBV27 to TRBJ1-1; no clear D. CDR3 length equals 13 residues. V lost 3 bases, J lost 3 bases, and 8 bases lay in between. Germline-derived CDR1 and CDR2 are MNHEY and SMNVEV (reference sequence). DNA for the CDR3: TGTGCCAGCAGTTTCGGGAGGGACACTGAAGCTTTCTTT. Its translation is CASSFGRDTEAFF.

The rearrangement links TRBV6-1 to TRBJ1-2, with a possible D match to TRBD1 (6 bases). V was clipped by 4 bases and J by 4 bases, with 13 bases between them. CDR1 is MNHNS, CDR2 SASEGT, per germline. The CDR3 sequence is 14 residues long. CDR3 sequence: CASSGYRDGYGYTF. The CDR3 nucleotides read TGTGCCAGCAGTGGCTACAGGGACGGCTATGGCTACACCTTC.

The rearrangement joins TRBV6-5 to TRBJ2-1, with a tentative D call TRBD1 (6 bases). This CDR3 contains 13 residues. V dropped 2 bases and J dropped 9 bases, with 11 bases sitting between them. CDR1 and CDR2 (germline): MNHEY, SVGAGI. CDR3 region: CASSYKGEGEQFF. CDR3 DNA sequence: TGTGCCAGCAGTTACAAGGGGGAAGGTGAGCAGTTCTTC.

The chain employs TRBV12-5 and TRBJ2-3; maybe TRBD2 (5 bases). CDR1 is LGHNT and CDR2 is FRNRAP in the germline V gene. Trimming stripped 0 bases from V and 1 base from J, with 8 bases between. The CDR3 is made up of 15 amino acids. The CDR3 protein is CASGLVLGGTDTQYF. The CDR3 coding sequence is TGTGCTAGTGGTTTGGTACTCGGGGGCACAGATACGCAGTATTTT.

The chain recombines TRBV9 with TRBJ2-3, with 7 bases lining up with TRBD1. This CDR3 spans 16 amino acids. Germline CDR1 is SGDLS and CDR2 is YYNGEE. The V and J ends lost 0 bases and 0 bases, in that order; junction bases with no gene match: 4. The CDR3 coding sequence is TGTGCCAGCAGCGTAGGGACAGGCGCTAGCACAGATACGCAGTATTTT. It translates to CASSVGTGASTDTQYF.

This clone was counted a single time. V gene TRBV11-2 combines with J gene TRBJ1-5; 8 bases align to TRBD1. Germline V lookup: CDR1 SGHAT, CDR2 FQNNGV. The trim removed 3 bases at V and 3 bases at J, leaving 4 bases unmatched. CDR3 length equals 15 residues. In nucleotides, the CDR3 is TGTGCCAGCAGCTTTGCAGGGGGCAACAATCAGCCCCAGCATTTT. This encodes CASSFAGGNNQPQHF.

About this clone itself: Other DNA sequences in this sample translate to the same CDR3. The J gene is TRBJ1-1, the V gene TRBV5-1; perhaps TRBD1 as D (6 bases). Germline CDR1 and CDR2: SGHRS and YFSETQ. V was cut by 4 bases and J by 0 bases, with 10 bases left in between. The CDR3 extends over 14 amino acids. This CDR3 is CASSLTGMNTEAFF. The CDR3 DNA reads as TGCGCCAGCAGCCTTACAGGGATGAACACTGAAGCTTTCTTT.

The chain couples TRBV7-2 to TRBJ2-7, with a tentative D call TRBD2 (5 bases). The V and J ends lost 2 bases and 0 bases respectively, with 11 bases between them. CDR3 size: 15 residues. The germline CDR1 and CDR2 sequences are SGHTA and FQGNSA. CDR3 sequence (DNA): TGTGCCAGCAGCTTACGGGAAGGGAGCTCCTACGAGCAGTACTTC. It encodes CASSLREGSSYEQYF. Full variable domain (missing parts from reference TRBV7-2 and TRBJ2-7): GAGVSQSPSNKVTEKGKDVELRCDPISGHTALYWYRQSLGQGLEFLIYFQGNSAPDKSGLPSDRFSAERTGGSVSTLTIQRTQQEDSAVYLCASSLREGSSYEQYFGPGTRLTVT.

There are a few counts of this clone. The chain is built from TRBV18 and TRBJ1-2; TRBD1 aligns across 7 bases. V was clipped by 3 bases and J by 4 bases; unmatched bases: 5. Germline lookup yields CDR1 KGHSH and CDR2 LQKENI. The CDR3 has 14 amino acids. The CDR3 reads CASSPRDSFYGYTF. CDR3 nucleotide sequence: TGTGCCAGCTCACCTCGGGACAGCTTCTATGGCTACACCTTC.

V usage is TRBV19 and J usage is TRBJ1-5; unclear D gene. The V end lost 1 base, the J end lost 0 bases, and 10 bases lay between the germline ends. Germline V gene lookup returns CDR1 LNHDA and CDR2 SQIVND (reference sequence). This CDR3 region has 16 residues. The CDR3, as DNA: TGTGCCAGTAGTATAGCCGGGATAGGTAGCAATCAGCCCCAGCATTTT. Encoded protein: CASSIAGIGSNQPQHF. The variable domain in full, with the rest retrieved from reference TRBV19 and TRBJ1-5, is DGGITQSPKYLFRKEGQNVTLSCEQNLNHDAMYWYRQDPGQGLRLIYYSQIVNDFQKGDIAEGYSVSREKKESFPLTVTSAQKNPTAFYLCASSIAGIGSNQPQHFGDGTRLSIL.

The count of this clone is one. The J gene is TRBJ1-4, the V gene TRBV6-6; D perhaps matches TRBD1 (5 bases). The CDR3 runs 13 residues. Trimming pared 2 bases from V and 8 bases from J, leaving 9 bases between. Germline lookup yields CDR1 MNHNY and CDR2 SVGAGI (reference sequence). CDR3 sequence: CASSYRGREKLFF. CDR3 bases: TGTGCCAGCAGTTACAGGGGAAGGGAAAAACTGTTTTTT.

Here the CDR3 reads CASSVGGLNTGELFF. CDR3 sequence (DNA): TGTGCCAGCAGCGTAGGGGGGCTGAACACCGGGGAGCTGTTTTTT. The chain recombines TRBV9 with TRBJ2-2; TRBD1 is a possible D gene (6 bases). The CDR3 has 15 residues. The V end was cut by 0 bases, the J end by 1 base, with 7 bases between. The germline gives CDR1 SGDLS, CDR2 YYNGEE.

This chain connects TRBV2 to TRBJ2-5, with D possibly being TRBD2 (5 bases). Trimming cost V 5 bases and J 5 bases, with 15 bases left between them. The CDR3 extends over 14 amino acids. The germline V gene has CDR1 SNHLY and CDR2 FYNNEI. CDR3 amino acids: CASSQNLRRETQYF. The CDR3 DNA follows: TGTGCCAGCAGTCAAAATTTACGGAGGGAGACCCAGTACTTC.